This TCR beta chain appears in the sequencing data of a study of T cell responses to AZD1222 COVID-19 vaccine. Study-level results: Vaccine-related CD4 TCRs covered spike, predominating at 160-218 and 743-854.

Concerning this clone itself: The antigen remains undetermined.

V was shortened by 0 bases and J by 1 base, with 11 bases between the two germline ends. This CDR3 is built from 16 residues. The germline CDR1 and CDR2 sequences are SGHDT and YYEEEE. Produced via immunoSEQ multiplex PCR; TCRdb's table is partial and in-frame only. This table has tens of thousands of clones, just over 90% appearing once. The sample here was peripheral blood, taken on day 0 of AZD1222 vaccination. This receptor was obtained from an adult in good health. The chain couples TRBV5-6 to TRBJ1-5; the D gene is possibly TRBD1 (5 bases). CDR3 sequence: CASSLGGLSSNQPQHF. CDR3 coding DNA: TGTGCCAGCAGCTTGGGGGGACTTTCAAGCAATCAGCCCCAGCATTTT.